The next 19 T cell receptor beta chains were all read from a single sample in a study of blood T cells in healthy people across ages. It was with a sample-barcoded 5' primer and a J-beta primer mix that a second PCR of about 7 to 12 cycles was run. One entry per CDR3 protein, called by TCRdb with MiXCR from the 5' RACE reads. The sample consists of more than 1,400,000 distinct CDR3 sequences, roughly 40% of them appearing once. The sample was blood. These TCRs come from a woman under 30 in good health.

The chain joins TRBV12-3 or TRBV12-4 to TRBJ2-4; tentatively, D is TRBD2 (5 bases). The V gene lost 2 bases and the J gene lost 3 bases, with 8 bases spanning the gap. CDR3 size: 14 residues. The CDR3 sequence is CASSLNGGKNIQYF. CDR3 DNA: TGTGCCAGCAGTTTAAATGGAGGCAAAAACATTCAGTACTTC.

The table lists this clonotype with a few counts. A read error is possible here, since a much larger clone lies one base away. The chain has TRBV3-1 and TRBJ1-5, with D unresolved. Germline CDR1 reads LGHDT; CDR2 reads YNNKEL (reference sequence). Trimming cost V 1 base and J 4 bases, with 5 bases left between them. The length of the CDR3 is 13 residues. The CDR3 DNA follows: TGTGCCAGCAGCCAAGCTCGGAATCAGCCCCAGCATTTT. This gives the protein CASSQARNQPQHF.

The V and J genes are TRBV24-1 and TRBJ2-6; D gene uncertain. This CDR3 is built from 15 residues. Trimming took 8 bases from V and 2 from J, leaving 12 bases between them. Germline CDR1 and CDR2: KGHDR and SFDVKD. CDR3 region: CATTDPTAGANVLTF. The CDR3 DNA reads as TGTGCCACCACTGACCCCACAGCTGGGGCCAACGTCCTGACTTTC.

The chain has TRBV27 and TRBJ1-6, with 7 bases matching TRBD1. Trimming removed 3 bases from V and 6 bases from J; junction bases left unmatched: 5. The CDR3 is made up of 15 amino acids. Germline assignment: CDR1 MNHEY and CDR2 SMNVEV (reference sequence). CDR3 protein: CASSFRGDSNSPLHF. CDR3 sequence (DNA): TGTGCCAGCAGTTTCCGGGGGGACAGTAATTCACCCCTCCACTTT.

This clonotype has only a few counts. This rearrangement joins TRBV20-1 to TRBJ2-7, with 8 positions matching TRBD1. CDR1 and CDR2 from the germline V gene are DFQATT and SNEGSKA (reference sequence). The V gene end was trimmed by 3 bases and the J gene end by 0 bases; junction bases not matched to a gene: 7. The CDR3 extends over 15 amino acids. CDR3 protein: CSASNRDRFSYEQYF. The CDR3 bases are TGCAGTGCTAGCAACCGGGACAGGTTCTCCTACGAGCAGTACTTC.

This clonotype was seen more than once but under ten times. The CDR3 bases are TGCGCCAGCAGTATCGGCGAGAACTCCGAGCAGTACTTC. It yields the protein CASSIGENSEQYF. The chain is built from TRBV5-1 and TRBJ2-7; no firm D call. The CDR3 totals 13 residues. The germline V gene has CDR1 SGHRS and CDR2 YFSETQ. Between the trimmed V and J ends, which lost 5 bases and 6 bases, there was a span of 15 bases. The full variable domain, in which reference TRBV5-1 and TRBJ2-7 provide the parts outside the CDR3, is KAGVTQTPRYLIKTRGQQVTLSCSPISGHRSVSWYQQTPGQGLQFLFEYFSETQRNKGNFPGRFSGRQFSNSRSEMNVSTLELGDSALYLCASSIGENSEQYFGPGTRLTVT.

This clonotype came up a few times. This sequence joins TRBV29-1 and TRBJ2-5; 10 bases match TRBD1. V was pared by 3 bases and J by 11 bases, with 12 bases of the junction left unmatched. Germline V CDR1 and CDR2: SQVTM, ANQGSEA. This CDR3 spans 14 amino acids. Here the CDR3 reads CSVEGTGDYNEQYF. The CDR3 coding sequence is TGCAGCGTTGAGGGGACAGGGGACTACAATGAGCAGTACTTC.

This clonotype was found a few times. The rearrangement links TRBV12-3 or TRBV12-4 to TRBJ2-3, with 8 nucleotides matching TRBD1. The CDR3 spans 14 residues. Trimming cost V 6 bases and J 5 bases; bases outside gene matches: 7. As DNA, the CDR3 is TGTGCCAGCAGCCGACAGGGGAAGGTAGATACGCAGTATTTT. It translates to CASSRQGKVDTQYF.

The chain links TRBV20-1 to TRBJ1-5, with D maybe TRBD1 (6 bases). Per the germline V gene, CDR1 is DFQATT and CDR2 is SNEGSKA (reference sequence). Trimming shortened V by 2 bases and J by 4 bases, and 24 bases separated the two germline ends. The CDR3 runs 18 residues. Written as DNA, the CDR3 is TGCAGTGCTAGAAATACCAACGGGGGGGCGGGCGCAAATCAGCCCCAGCATTTT. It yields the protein CSARNTNGGAGANQPQHF.

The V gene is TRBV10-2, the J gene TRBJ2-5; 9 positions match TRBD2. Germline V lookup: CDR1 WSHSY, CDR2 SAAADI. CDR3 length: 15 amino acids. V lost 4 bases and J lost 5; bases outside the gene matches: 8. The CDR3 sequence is CASSGGTSGRETQYF. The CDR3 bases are TGCGCCAGCAGTGGCGGGACGAGCGGGAGGGAGACCCAGTACTTC.

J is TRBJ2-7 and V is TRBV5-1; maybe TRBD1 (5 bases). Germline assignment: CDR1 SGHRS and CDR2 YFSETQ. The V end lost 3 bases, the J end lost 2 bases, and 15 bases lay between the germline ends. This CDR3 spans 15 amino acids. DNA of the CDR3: TGCGCCAGCAGCTACGGCAACAGGAAAGCCTACGAGCAGTACTTC. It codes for CASSYGNRKAYEQYF.

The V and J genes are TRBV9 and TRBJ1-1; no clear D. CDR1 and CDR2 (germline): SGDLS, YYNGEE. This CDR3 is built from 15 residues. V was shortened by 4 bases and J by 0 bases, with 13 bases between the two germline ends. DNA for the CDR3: TGTGCCAGCAGCCCCCGCGGCTCCATGAACACTGAAGCTTTCTTT. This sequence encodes CASSPRGSMNTEAFF.

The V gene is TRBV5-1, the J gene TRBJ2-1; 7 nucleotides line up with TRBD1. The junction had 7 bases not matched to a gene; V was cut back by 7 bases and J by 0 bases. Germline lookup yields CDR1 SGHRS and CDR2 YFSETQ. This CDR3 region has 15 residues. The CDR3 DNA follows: TGCGCCAGCCGAAAAGGGACAGACTCCTACAATGAGCAGTTCTTC. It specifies CASRKGTDSYNEQFF.

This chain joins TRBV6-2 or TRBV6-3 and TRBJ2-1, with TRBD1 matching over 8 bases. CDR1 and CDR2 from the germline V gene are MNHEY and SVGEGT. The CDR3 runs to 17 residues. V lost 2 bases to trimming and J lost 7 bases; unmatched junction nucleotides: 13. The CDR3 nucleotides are TGTGCCAGCAGTTACCTCCGTGGGACAGGAACTTTGAATGAGCAGTTCTTC. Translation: CASSYLRGTGTLNEQFF.

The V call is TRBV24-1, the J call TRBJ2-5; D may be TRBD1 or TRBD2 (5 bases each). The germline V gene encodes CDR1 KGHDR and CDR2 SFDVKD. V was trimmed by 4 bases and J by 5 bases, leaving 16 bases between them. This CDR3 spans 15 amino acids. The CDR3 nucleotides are TGTGCCACCAGTGACTCCGGGACCTCGGGGGAGACCCAGTACTTC. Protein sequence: CATSDSGTSGETQYF.

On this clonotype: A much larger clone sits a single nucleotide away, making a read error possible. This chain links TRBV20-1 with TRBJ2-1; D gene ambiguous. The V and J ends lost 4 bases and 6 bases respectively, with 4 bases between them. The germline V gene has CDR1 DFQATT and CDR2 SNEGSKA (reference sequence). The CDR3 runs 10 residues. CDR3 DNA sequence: TGCAGTGCTATAATCAATGAGCAGTTCTTC. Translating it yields CSAIINEQFF.

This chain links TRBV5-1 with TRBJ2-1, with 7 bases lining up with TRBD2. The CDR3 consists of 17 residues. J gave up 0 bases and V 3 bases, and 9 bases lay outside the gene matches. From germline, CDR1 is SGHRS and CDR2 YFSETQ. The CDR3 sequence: CASSWSASGSSYNEQFF. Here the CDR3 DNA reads TGCGCCAGCAGCTGGAGTGCTAGCGGAAGCTCCTACAATGAGCAGTTCTTC. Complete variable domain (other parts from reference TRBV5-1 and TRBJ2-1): KAGVTQTPRYLIKTRGQQVTLSCSPISGHRSVSWYQQTPGQGLQFLFEYFSETQRNKGNFPGRFSGRQFSNSRSEMNVSTLELGDSALYLCASSWSASGSSYNEQFFGPGTRLTVL.

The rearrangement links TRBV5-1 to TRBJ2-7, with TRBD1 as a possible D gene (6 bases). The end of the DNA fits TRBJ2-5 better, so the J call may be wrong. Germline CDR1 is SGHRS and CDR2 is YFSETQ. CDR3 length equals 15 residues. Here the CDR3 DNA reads TGCGCCAGCAGCGGGGTTGTGGCAGGGGACGAGACCCAGTACTTC. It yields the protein CASSGVVAGDETQYF.

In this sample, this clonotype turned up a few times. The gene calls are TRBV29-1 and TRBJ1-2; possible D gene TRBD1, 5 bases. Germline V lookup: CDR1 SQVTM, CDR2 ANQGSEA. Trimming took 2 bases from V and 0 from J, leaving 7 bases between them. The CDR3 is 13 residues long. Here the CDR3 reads CSVEQGANYGYTF. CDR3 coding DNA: TGCAGCGTTGAACAGGGCGCTAACTATGGCTACACCTTC.